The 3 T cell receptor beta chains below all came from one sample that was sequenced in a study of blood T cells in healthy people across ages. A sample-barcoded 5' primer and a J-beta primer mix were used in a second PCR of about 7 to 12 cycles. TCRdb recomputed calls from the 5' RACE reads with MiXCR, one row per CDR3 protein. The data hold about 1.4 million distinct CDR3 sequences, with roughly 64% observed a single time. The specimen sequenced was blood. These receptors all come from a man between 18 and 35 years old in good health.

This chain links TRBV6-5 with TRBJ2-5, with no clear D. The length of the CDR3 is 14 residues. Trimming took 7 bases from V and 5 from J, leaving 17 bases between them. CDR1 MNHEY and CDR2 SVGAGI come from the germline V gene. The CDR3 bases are TGTGCCAGCACCACGACCCTTGCCGGGGAGACCCAGTACTTC. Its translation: CASTTTLAGETQYF.

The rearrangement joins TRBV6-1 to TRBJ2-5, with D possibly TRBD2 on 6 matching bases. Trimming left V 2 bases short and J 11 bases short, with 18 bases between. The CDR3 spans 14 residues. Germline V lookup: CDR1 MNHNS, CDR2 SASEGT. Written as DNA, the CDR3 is TGTGCCAGCAGTGAACAGGGCGGGGTCGGGGAGCAGTACTTC. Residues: CASSEQGGVGEQYF.

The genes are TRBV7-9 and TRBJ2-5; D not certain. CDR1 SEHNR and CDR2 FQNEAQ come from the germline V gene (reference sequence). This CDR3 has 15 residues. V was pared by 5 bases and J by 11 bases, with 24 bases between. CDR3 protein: CASSPPLGLYNEQYF. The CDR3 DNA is TGTGCCAGCAGCCCACCCCTGGGCTTATACAATGAGCAGTACTTC. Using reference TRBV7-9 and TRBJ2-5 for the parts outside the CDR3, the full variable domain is DTGVSQNPRHKITKRGQNVTFRCDPISEHNRLYWYRQTLGQGPEFLTYFQNEAQLEKSRLLSDRFSAERPKGSFSTLEIQRTEQGDSAMYLCASSPPLGLYNEQYFGPGTRLLVL.